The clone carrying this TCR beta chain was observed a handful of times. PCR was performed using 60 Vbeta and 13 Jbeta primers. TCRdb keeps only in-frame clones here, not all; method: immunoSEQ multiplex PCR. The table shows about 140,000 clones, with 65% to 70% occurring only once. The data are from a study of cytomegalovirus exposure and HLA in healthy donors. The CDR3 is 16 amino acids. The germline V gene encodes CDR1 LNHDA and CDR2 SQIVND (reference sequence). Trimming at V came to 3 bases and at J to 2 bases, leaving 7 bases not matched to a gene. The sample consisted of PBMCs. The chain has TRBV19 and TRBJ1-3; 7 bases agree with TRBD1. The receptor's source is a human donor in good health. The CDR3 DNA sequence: TGTGCCAGTAGTATCTCCTGGACAGGCACTGGAAACACCATATATTTT. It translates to CASSISWTGTGNTIYF. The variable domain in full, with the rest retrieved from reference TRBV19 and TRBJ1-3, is DGGITQSPKYLFRKEGQNVTLSCEQNLNHDAMYWYRQDPGQGLRLIYYSQIVNDFQKGDIAEGYSVSREKKESFPLTVTSAQKNPTAFYLCASSISWTGTGNTIYFGEGSWLTVV.